A single sample is the source of the 16 T cell receptor beta chains below, sequenced in a study of identical twins listed by TCRdb under 2016. Library prep was done by 5' RACE. Sequencing took place on an Illumina HiSeq 2000. The public reads were quality trimmed at Q25 with fastp and then assembled into clones with MiXCR by TCRdb, keeping productive beta chains. Every distinct CDR3 protein forms one entry, paired with its most common genes and DNA. The table for this sample lists roughly 350,000 distinct CDR3 sequences; about 12% of them were counted only once. The ten biggest clones cover approximately 7.6% of the sample. These data also formed part of another study, on yellow fever vaccine responses in identical twins.

The specimen was CD8+ T cells sorted from blood. These receptors were obtained from a woman between 18 and 29 years old in good health.

This clonotype was detected a few times. CDR3 sequence reads: CASSLTGGWIQPQHF. The CDR3 region has the DNA TGTGCCAGCAGCTTGACAGGGGGGTGGATTCAGCCCCAGCATTTT. The V call is TRBV12-3 or TRBV12-4, the J call TRBJ1-5; 9 bases line up with TRBD1. J gave up 6 bases and V 6 bases, and 9 bases lay outside the gene matches. The CDR3 consists of 15 residues.

The chain is built from TRBV20-1 and TRBJ2-5; D is unclear. CDR1 and CDR2 from the germline V gene are DFQATT and SNEGSKA (reference sequence). There are 14 residues in the CDR3. Trimming removed 3 bases from V and 0 bases from J, with 11 bases in between. The CDR3 sequence: CSASATVYQETQYF. CDR3 DNA sequence: TGCAGTGCTAGTGCTACCGTGTACCAAGAGACCCAGTACTTC.

This clonotype was found a few times. The CDR3 is CASSLLAGGPEETQYF. CDR3 bases: TGTGCCAGCAGCCTCCTAGCGGGGGGGCCGGAGGAGACCCAGTACTTC. This chain uses TRBV13 with TRBJ2-5; 12 positions agree with TRBD2. J gave up 5 bases and V 5 bases, and 9 bases lay outside the gene matches. Germline loops: CDR1 PRHDT, CDR2 FYEKMQ (reference sequence). There are 16 residues in the CDR3. Supplemented by reference TRBV13 and TRBJ2-5, the full variable domain reads AAGVIQSPRHLIKEKRETATLKCYPIPRHDTVYWYQQGPGQDPQFLISFYEKMQSDKGSIPDRFSAQQFSDYHSELNMSSLELGDSALYFCASSLLAGGPEETQYFGPGTRLLVL.

This chain connects TRBV20-1 to TRBJ2-1, with 15 bases that match TRBD2. V trimming: 0 bases; J trimming: 0 bases; junction bases outside the gene matches: 12. CDR3 size: 21 residues. The germline CDR1 and CDR2 sequences are DFQATT and SNEGSKA (reference sequence). CDR3 protein: CSARDGTSGGPVHSSYNEQFF. The CDR3, as DNA: TGCAGTGCTAGAGATGGGACTAGCGGGGGGCCCGTTCATAGCTCCTACAATGAGCAGTTCTTC.

The V and J genes are TRBV28 and TRBJ1-2, with 8 bases lining up with TRBD1. CDR3 length: 16 residues. With V trimmed by 4 bases and J by 1 base, 8 bases remained unmatched. In germline, CDR1 is MDHEN, CDR2 SYDVKM. Here the CDR3 reads CASSSTYRGFNYGYTF. The DNA for the CDR3 is TGTGCCAGCAGTTCCACCTACAGGGGGTTTAACTATGGCTACACCTTC.

This chain links TRBV6-5 with TRBJ2-7; D is uncertain. Germline CDR1 MNHEY, CDR2 SVGAGI. The CDR3 has 13 amino acids. With 0 bases removed from V and 6 bases from J, the gap between germline ends came to 9 bases. CDR3 DNA sequence: TGTGCCAGCAGTTACTCGGCGTCCGGCGAGCAGTACGTC. It specifies CASSYSASGEQYV.

This clonotype was seen more than once but under ten times. This chain joins TRBV11-2 and TRBJ2-7; 9 bases map to TRBD1. CDR3 length: 17 residues. Germline CDR1 SGHAT, CDR2 FQNNGV. Trimming cost V 1 base and J 5 bases; bases outside gene matches: 12. This chain's CDR3 is CASSLVNPDRGIHEQYF. CDR3 bases: TGTGCCAGCAGCTTAGTGAATCCGGACAGGGGAATCCACGAGCAGTACTTC. Based on the CDR3 plus reference TRBV11-2 and TRBJ2-7, the full variable domain is EAGVAQSPRYKIIEKRQSVAFWCNPISGHATLYWYQQILGQGPKLLIQFQNNGVVDDSQLPKDRFSAERLKGVDSTLKIQPAKLEDSAVYLCASSLVNPDRGIHEQYFGPGTRLTVT.

In this sample, this clonotype turned up a few times. The chain combines TRBV15 with TRBJ2-2; D is undetermined. CDR1 and CDR2 (germline): LNHNV, YYDKDF (reference sequence). The CDR3 runs 12 residues. Trimming left V 9 bases short and J 4 bases short, with 9 bases between. In DNA form, the CDR3 reads TGTGCCACGAGCGTGGGCACCGGGGAGCTGTTTTTT. It translates to CATSVGTGELFF. Drawing the rest from reference TRBV15 and TRBJ2-2, the complete variable domain is DAMVIQNPRYQVTQFGKPVTLSCSQTLNHNVMYWYQQKSSQAPKLLFHYYDKDFNNEADTPDNFQSRRPNTSFCFLDIRSPGLGDTAMYLCATSVGTGELFFGEGSRLTVL.

The rearrangement joins TRBV11-1 to TRBJ2-1, with 9 bases fitting TRBD2. The junction had 10 bases not matched to a gene; V was cut back by 1 base and J by 3 bases. Per the germline V gene, CDR1 is SGHAT and CDR2 is FQDESV (reference sequence). The CDR3 consists of 18 residues. DNA for the CDR3: TGTGCCAGCAGCTTAGGAGGTTGGAGTAGCGGGGGCTACAATGAGCAGTTCTTC. This gives the protein CASSLGGWSSGGYNEQFF.

The V and J genes are TRBV12-3 or TRBV12-4 and TRBJ1-6, with D possibly matching TRBD1 (6 bases). The V end was cut by 6 bases, the J end by 6 bases, with 15 bases between. This CDR3 has 15 residues. The CDR3, as DNA: TGTGCCAGCAGCTCCTCTGGGGGCGTTAATTCACCCCTCCACTTT. Encoded protein: CASSSSGGVNSPLHF.

CDR3 in DNA: TGTGCCAGCAGCTTGGACAGGGCTTTCTACAATGAGCAGTTCTTC. Its translation: CASSLDRAFYNEQFF. The chain recombines TRBV12-3 or TRBV12-4 with TRBJ2-1; TRBD1 agrees at 8 bases. The CDR3 has 15 residues. Germline trimming cut 6 bases from V and 3 bases from J; bases unmatched to any gene: 7.

There are a few counts of this clonotype. The V gene is TRBV13, the J gene TRBJ2-5; D is possibly TRBD1 (6 bases). The V end lost 5 bases, the J end lost 3 bases, and 10 bases lay between the germline ends. The germline CDR1 and CDR2 sequences are PRHDT and FYEKMQ (reference sequence). The CDR3 extends over 13 amino acids. The CDR3 nucleotides are TGTGCCAGCAGCGAACAGGGAGAAGAGACCCAGTACTTC. It codes for CASSEQGEETQYF.

This chain connects TRBV4-1 to TRBJ2-2; 7 bases match TRBD2. The CDR3 spans 15 residues. Germline trimming cut 5 bases from V and 6 bases from J; bases unmatched to any gene: 9. Germline assignment: CDR1 MGHRA and CDR2 YSYEKL. The CDR3 here is CASSYSGLGAGELFF. In DNA form, the CDR3 reads TGCGCCAGCAGCTATAGCGGGCTGGGGGCCGGGGAGCTGTTTTTT.

This clonotype was counted between two and nine times. The chain links TRBV5-1 to TRBJ2-1, with D possibly TRBD2 on 6 matching bases. V was pared by 4 bases and J by 0 bases, with 17 bases between. Germline V gene lookup returns CDR1 SGHRS and CDR2 YFSETQ. This CDR3 is 17 amino acids long. CDR3 sequence (DNA): TGCGCCAGCAGCCCGGTAGACGGGGGACCCTCCTACAATGAGCAGTTCTTC. Translating gives CASSPVDGGPSYNEQFF.

V gene TRBV6-5 combines with J gene TRBJ2-2; the match to TRBD1 covers 9 bases. This CDR3 has 17 residues. Germline CDR1 MNHEY, CDR2 SVGAGI. V lost 4 bases, J lost 2 bases, and 8 bases stayed unmatched. CDR3 region: CASSLTWTGANTGELFF. For the CDR3, the DNA is TGTGCCAGCAGTTTAACTTGGACAGGGGCAAACACCGGGGAGCTGTTTTTT.

This clonotype came up a few times. The V gene is TRBV12-3 or TRBV12-4, the J gene TRBJ1-5; D perhaps matches TRBD1 (5 bases). V lost 6 bases and J lost 7, with 13 bases in between. The CDR3 runs 13 residues. Here the CDR3 reads CASSPGPGQPQHF. In nucleotides, the CDR3 is TGTGCCAGCAGCCCGGGCCCAGGGCAGCCCCAGCATTTT.